One and the same sample provided the 9 T cell receptor beta chains below, sequenced in a study of OX40 agonist ivuxolimab in advanced cancers. Profiled with immunoSEQ multiplex PCR; TCRdb holds only in-frame clones, not every one. The table has 100,000 or so clones, less than 95% seen once. Specimen: CD4+ or CD8+ T cells sorted from blood, collected in a trial of the OX40 agonist ivuxolimab. The source is an adult with an advanced solid tumor such as melanoma, head and neck, liver or kidney cancer.

The V and J genes are TRBV10-3 and TRBJ2-3; the match to TRBD2 covers 11 bases. Trimming cost V 3 bases and J 6 bases; bases outside gene matches: 5. Germline-derived CDR1 and CDR2 are ENHRY and SYGVKD. CDR3 length equals 15 residues. In nucleotides, the CDR3 is TGTGCCATCAGTGAACGGGCTAGCGGGAGGGATACGCAGTATTTT. Translated: CAISERASGRDTQYF.

V is TRBV11-2 and J is TRBJ2-7, with 7 bases identical to TRBD2. The CDR3 is 12 amino acids. Trimming cost V 5 bases and J 4 bases; bases outside gene matches: 2. The germline gives CDR1 SGHAT, CDR2 FQNNGV. In DNA form, the CDR3 reads TGTGCCAGCAGCCGCGGGAGATACGAGCAGTACTTC. Its protein is CASSRGRYEQYF.

The DNA for the CDR3 is TGTGCCAGCGCGGGGCTAGCGGGTCGCGAGCAGTACTTC. Its translation: CASAGLAGREQYF. The V call is TRBV7-3, the J call TRBJ2-7; 8 nucleotides line up with TRBD2. Germline V gene sequence: CDR1 SGHTA, CDR2 FQGTGA. The CDR3 length is 13 residues. V was clipped by 8 bases and J by 6 bases; unmatched bases: 9.

The chain combines TRBV7-3 with TRBJ2-1; unclear D gene. V lost 1 base, J lost 7 bases, and 8 bases lay in between. CDR3 length: 13 amino acids. CDR1 SGHTA and CDR2 FQGTGA come from the germline V gene. CDR3 sequence reads: CASSLIGQNEQFF. CDR3 bases: TGTGCCAGCAGCTTAATAGGGCAAAATGAGCAGTTCTTC.

CDR3 DNA sequence: TGTGCCATCAGCGCCGCCGGGACAGGGGGTAACGAGCAGTACTTC. It is translated as CAISAAGTGGNEQYF. The V gene is TRBV10-3, the J gene TRBJ2-7, with TRBD1 identical over 11 bases. CDR1 and CDR2 (germline): ENHRY, SYGVKD. The CDR3 is 15 amino acids. The J segment lost 5 bases and the V segment lost 6 bases, leaving 9 bases of the junction unmatched.

The V gene is TRBV6-5, the J gene TRBJ1-5; TRBD1 might be the D (6 bases). The CDR3 extends over 13 amino acids. Looked up from germline, CDR1 is MNHEY and CDR2 is SVGAGI. Trimming took 5 bases from V and 7 from J, leaving 12 bases between them. The CDR3 reads CASSTSGVQPQHF. For the CDR3, the DNA is TGTGCCAGCAGTACCTCAGGGGTCCAGCCCCAGCATTTT.

Written as DNA, the CDR3 is TGTGCCAGCAGCTCCCAGAGGAATGAGCAGTTCTTC. It codes for CASSSQRNEQFF. The chain has TRBV11-2 and TRBJ2-1; D is uncertain. The CDR3 has 12 residues. Trimming stripped 4 bases from V and 7 bases from J, with 8 bases between. Germline V gene data show CDR1 as SGHAT and CDR2 as FQNNGV.

V and J are TRBV7-6 and TRBJ2-5; unclear D gene. Trimming removed 5 bases at V and 2 bases at J, with 3 bases between. Germline CDR1 is SGHVS and CDR2 is FNYEAQ. CDR3 length: 11 residues. This CDR3 is CASSLQETQYF. The CDR3 DNA follows: TGTGCCAGCAGCCTACAAGAGACCCAGTACTTC.

This clone showed up just once. The chain uses TRBV7-3 and TRBJ2-3; no firm D call. V gave up 3 bases and J gave up 6 bases, with 13 bases separating them. CDR1 is SGHTA, CDR2 FQGTGA, per germline. CDR3 length: 14 amino acids. Here the CDR3 reads CASSLTAAFDTQYF. Written as DNA, the CDR3 is TGTGCCAGCAGCTTGACGGCAGCCTTTGATACGCAGTATTTT.